This record concerns one TCR beta chain sequence. This specimen belongs to a study of T cell responses to AZD1222 COVID-19 vaccine. CDR1 and CDR2 from the germline V gene are SGHVS and FQNEAQ. CDR3 length: 15 amino acids. With V trimmed by 3 bases and J by 4 bases, 9 bases remained unmatched. TCRdb's table, derived via immunoSEQ multiplex PCR, lists solely in-frame clones and lacks some. The repertoire consists of around 110,000 clones, with approximately 85% occurring once and the leading ten covering roughly 3.7%. This chain connects TRBV7-8 to TRBJ2-7; TRBD1 matches at 7 bases. Sequencing used peripheral blood, obtained on day 0 of MenACWY control vaccination. The sequence was collected from an adult in good health. The CDR3: CASSFTGDSRYEQYF. The DNA of the CDR3 is TGTGCCAGCAGCTTCACAGGGGATTCGCGGTACGAGCAGTACTTC.